This is a list of T cell receptor beta chains from one sample in a study of HIV-infected children after antiretroviral therapy interruption. TCRdb re-called the 3' RACE reads with MiXCR, one entry per CDR3 protein. The sample lists about 89,000 distinct CDR3 sequences, under 8% occurring once. This material consisted of CD45RA+ CD4+ T cells from PBMCs, pooled from several time points, taken from a donor given antiretroviral therapy, either interrupted or continuous. The receptors shown here come from a pool of human donors with HIV. CDR3s include the opening cysteine and the closing phenylalanine or tryptophan. The D gene is left open where the match is weak. For some rows the clone size is stated as once, few or many, or as a class when expanded; others skip it.

size,D,J,V,DNA,CDR3
few,TRBD1,TRBJ2-7,TRBV10-1,TGCGCCAGCAGTGACCCGAAGACAGGGGGGCTCTACGAGCAGTACTTC,CASSDPKTGGLYEQYF
many,TRBD1,TRBJ1-2,TRBV5-1,TGCGCCAGCTGGGGACAGCCTAACTATGGCTACACCTTC,CASWGQPNYGYTF
few,TRBD1,TRBJ2-6,TRBV4-2,TGTGCCAGCAGCCAAGGTGACAGGGGGTTTGCTGGGGCCAACGTCCTGACTTTC,CASSQGDRGFAGANVLTF
many,-,TRBJ2-7,TRBV18,TGTGCCAGCTCGGAGAGGGCAGGGTTCGCAACCTACGAGCAGTACTTC,CASSERAGFATYEQYF
many,-,TRBJ1-1,TRBV7-2,TGTGCCAGCAGCTTACCCTCCGAAAGGGTGAAGGCTTTCTTT,CASSLPSERVKAFF
many,TRBD1,TRBJ2-1,TRBV5-1,TGCGCCAGCAGCGAGACAGGGATTTTCAATGAGCAGTTCTTC,CASSETGIFNEQFF
many,TRBD1,TRBJ1-4,TRBV19,TGTGCCAGTAACGACAGGGGTACTAATGAAAAACTGTTTTTT,CASNDRGTNEKLFF
many,-,TRBJ1-2,TRBV27,TGTGCCAGCAGTCTAGGACTAGGAGATGGCTACACCTTC,CASSLGLGDGYTF
many,TRBD2,TRBJ2-1,TRBV24-1,TGTGCCACCAGTGATTCTAGCGGGAGGACCTACAATGAGCAGTTCTTC,CATSDSSGRTYNEQFF
-,-,TRBJ2-3,TRBV7-3,TGTGCCAGCAGCTCAACCATGAGGGTAAACACAGATACGCAGTATTTT,CASSSTMRVNTDTQYF